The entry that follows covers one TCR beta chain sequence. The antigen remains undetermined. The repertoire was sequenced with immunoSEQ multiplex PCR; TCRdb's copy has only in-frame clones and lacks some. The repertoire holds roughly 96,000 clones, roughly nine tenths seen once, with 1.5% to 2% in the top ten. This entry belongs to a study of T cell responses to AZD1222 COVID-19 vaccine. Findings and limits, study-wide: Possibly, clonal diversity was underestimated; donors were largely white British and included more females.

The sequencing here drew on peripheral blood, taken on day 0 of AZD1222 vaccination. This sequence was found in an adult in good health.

CDR3 sequence: CASRHTGDGNTIYF. In nucleotides, the CDR3 is TGTGCCAGCAGGCACACAGGGGACGGAAACACCATATATTTT. The V call is TRBV11-2, the J call TRBJ1-3, with 7 bases lining up with TRBD1. Trimming cost V 6 bases and J 4 bases; bases outside gene matches: 6. This CDR3 region has 14 residues. Germline V gene sequence: CDR1 SGHAT, CDR2 FQNNGV.